The next 26 T cell receptor beta chains were all read from a single sample in a study of cytomegalovirus exposure and HLA in healthy donors. The PCR was carried out with 60 Vbeta primers and 13 Jbeta primers. Produced via immunoSEQ multiplex PCR; TCRdb's table is partial and in-frame only. Its clone listing holds 96,000 or so clones. The sequencing sample was made of PBMCs. These receptors all come from a woman aged 30 to 39 in good health and CMV-seronegative.

The genes are TRBV7-2 and TRBJ1-1; 7 bases fit TRBD1. Germline CDR1 is SGHTA and CDR2 is FQGNSA. The CDR3 runs to 13 residues. The junction had 3 bases not matched to a gene; V was cut back by 1 base and J by 7 bases. This CDR3 reads CASSLVQGLEAFF. As DNA, the CDR3 is TGTGCCAGCAGCTTAGTACAGGGGCTTGAAGCTTTCTTT.

The chain is built from TRBV2 and TRBJ1-6; 7 bases fit TRBD1. Germline trimming cut 9 bases from V and 0 bases from J; bases unmatched to any gene: 17. The CDR3 sequence is 19 residues long. Germline V gene data show CDR1 as SNHLY and CDR2 as FYNNEI. DNA for the CDR3: TGTGCCAGTTACCGGGACAGATACGATCCGGACTCCTATAATTCACCCCTCCACTTT. Its protein product is CASYRDRYDPDSYNSPLHF.

The chain combines TRBV4-1 with TRBJ2-1; a weak D match, TRBD2 (5 bases). V lost 4 bases, J lost 4 bases, and 11 bases lay in between. The CDR3 is 14 amino acids. The V gene's germline CDR1 is MGHRA and CDR2 YSYEKL. The CDR3 DNA follows: TGCGCCAGCAGCCGCCACGGGGTGTACAATGAGCAGTTCTTC. The encoded protein is CASSRHGVYNEQFF.

This sequence joins TRBV6-5 and TRBJ1-1; 8 bases agree with TRBD1. The CDR3 covers 14 residues. V was clipped by 2 bases and J by 7 bases; unmatched bases: 6. Germline V gives CDR1 MNHEY, CDR2 SVGAGI. The CDR3 DNA is TGTGCCAGCAGTTACACAGGGGGTGGAGGTGAAGCTTTCTTT. Its protein is CASSYTGGGGEAFF.

The chain has TRBV5-1 and TRBJ1-6; D call uncertain. Germline CDR1 and CDR2: SGHRS and YFSETQ. The CDR3 contains 14 residues. Trimming removed 4 bases from V and 0 bases from J, with 5 bases in between. The CDR3 sequence: CASSPSSYNSPLHF. CDR3 in DNA: TGCGCCAGCAGCCCGAGCTCCTATAATTCACCCCTCCACTTT. Combining the CDR3 with reference TRBV5-1 and TRBJ1-6 gives the whole variable domain KAGVTQTPRYLIKTRGQQVTLSCSPISGHRSVSWYQQTPGQGLQFLFEYFSETQRNKGNFPGRFSGRQFSNSRSEMNVSTLELGDSALYLCASSPSSYNSPLHFGNGTRLTVT.

This chain connects TRBV5-1 to TRBJ1-1; unclear D gene. The CDR3 is 13 amino acids. V was pared by 2 bases and J by 6 bases, with 11 bases between. Germline-derived CDR1 and CDR2 are SGHRS and YFSETQ. The CDR3 sequence is CASSLYGFSEAFF. The CDR3 DNA is TGCGCCAGCAGCTTATACGGGTTCTCTGAAGCTTTCTTT. The full variable domain, rest sourced from reference TRBV5-1 and TRBJ1-1, is KAGVTQTPRYLIKTRGQQVTLSCSPISGHRSVSWYQQTPGQGLQFLFEYFSETQRNKGNFPGRFSGRQFSNSRSEMNVSTLELGDSALYLCASSLYGFSEAFFGQGTRLTVV.

The chain combines TRBV28 with TRBJ1-1; TRBD1 matches at 8 bases. The CDR3 is 16 amino acids. Per germline, CDR1 MDHEN and CDR2 SYDVKM. The junction had 7 bases not matched to a gene; V was cut back by 2 bases and J by 2 bases. Written as DNA, the CDR3 is TGTGCCAGCAGTTTAATGCAGGGGGCGGGTAACACTGAAGCTTTCTTT. This encodes CASSLMQGAGNTEAFF. The full variable domain, in which reference TRBV28 and TRBJ1-1 provide the parts outside the CDR3, is DVKVTQSSRYLVKRTGEKVFLECVQDMDHENMFWYRQDPGLGLRLIYFSYDVKMKEKGDIPEGYSVSREKKERFSLILESASTNQTSMYLCASSLMQGAGNTEAFFGQGTRLTVV.

The J gene is TRBJ1-2, the V gene TRBV29-1; D perhaps matches TRBD1 (5 bases). Looked up from germline, CDR1 is SQVTM and CDR2 is ANQGSEA. The V and J ends lost 3 bases and 6 bases respectively, with 8 bases between them. The CDR3 consists of 11 residues. The CDR3, as DNA: TGCAGCGTTGATCGGGGGAATGGCTACACCTTC. This codes for CSVDRGNGYTF.

The chain links TRBV7-3 to TRBJ2-1; perhaps TRBD1 as D (6 bases). V gave up 2 bases and J gave up 7 bases, with 9 bases separating them. This CDR3 comprises 13 residues. The germline gives CDR1 SGHTA, CDR2 FQGTGA. In DNA form, the CDR3 reads TGTGCCAGCAGCTTAGGGGGCGTGAATGAGCAGTTCTTC. As protein: CASSLGGVNEQFF.

The chain couples TRBV6-4 to TRBJ1-2; TRBD1 matches 7 bases. CDR1 and CDR2 (germline): MRHNA, SNTAGT. V trimming: 3 bases; J trimming: 4 bases; junction bases outside the gene matches: 11. CDR3 length: 16 residues. The CDR3: CASSEGRDSRTYGYTF. For the CDR3, the DNA is TGTGCCAGCAGTGAAGGAAGGGACAGCCGAACCTATGGCTACACCTTC.

This chain uses TRBV7-2 with TRBJ1-5; D unclear. Germline V CDR1 and CDR2: SGHTA, FQGNSA. The length of the CDR3 is 13 residues. Trimming took off 2 bases at V and 5 bases at J, with 7 bases between the two ends. The CDR3 loop is CASSLRGDQPQHF. The CDR3, as DNA: TGTGCCAGCAGCTTAAGAGGAGATCAGCCCCAGCATTTT.

V gene TRBV21-1 combines with J gene TRBJ2-7; the table's D call of TRBD1 was not tested on the DNA. TRBV21-1 is tagged as a pseudogene. The CDR3 is 16 amino acids. The CDR3 reads CASSKGWQGAIYEQYF. The CDR3 bases are TGTGCCAGCAGCAAAGGATGGCAGGGGGCCATCTACGAGCAGTACTTC.

The V gene is TRBV25-1, the J gene TRBJ2-7; the D gene is possibly TRBD2 (6 bases). Germline assignment: CDR1 MGHDK and CDR2 SYGVNS. Trimming took off 1 base at V and 9 bases at J, with 22 bases between the two ends. This CDR3 spans 16 amino acids. The CDR3 sequence is CASSEFPRSGKSRQYF. The CDR3 DNA is TGTGCCAGCAGTGAATTCCCTCGTAGCGGCAAGAGTCGGCAGTACTTC.

The V call is TRBV27, the J call TRBJ2-6, with a tentative D call TRBD1 (5 bases). The CDR3 consists of 16 residues. Trimming took off 7 bases at V and 0 bases at J, with 13 bases between the two ends. CDR1 and CDR2 from the germline V gene are MNHEY and SMNVEV (reference sequence). The CDR3 DNA sequence: TGTGCCAGCACCTCATCGACAGTCTCTGGGGCCAACGTCCTGACTTTC. It encodes CASTSSTVSGANVLTF. The full variable domain, completed using reference TRBV27 and TRBJ2-6, is EAQVTQNPRYLITVTGKKLTVTCSQNMNHEYMSWYRQDPGLGLRQIYYSMNVEVTDKGDVPEGYKVSRKEKRNFPLILESPSPNQTSLYFCASTSSTVSGANVLTFGAGSRLTVL.

This chain uses TRBV2 with TRBJ1-5; a possible D gene is TRBD1 (5 bases). The CDR3 runs to 14 residues. V was cut by 7 bases and J by 10 bases, with 20 bases left in between. Per the germline V gene, CDR1 is SNHLY and CDR2 is FYNNEI. The DNA for the CDR3 is TGTGCCAGCACCGGGACCGGGGGAGCGGCCCCCCAGCATTTT. Translation: CASTGTGGAAPQHF.

V is TRBV2 and J is TRBJ2-7, with TRBD1 as a possible D gene (6 bases). Germline-derived CDR1 and CDR2 are SNHLY and FYNNEI. Trimming pared 8 bases from V and 3 bases from J, leaving 11 bases between. There are 12 residues in the CDR3. CDR3 bases: TGTGCCAGCGTTGGACAGAGCTACGAGCAGTACTTC. Translation: CASVGQSYEQYF.

The rearrangement uses TRBV2 and TRBJ2-1, with D maybe TRBD2 (5 bases). V was clipped by 1 base and J by 8 bases, with 15 bases between them. The length of the CDR3 is 15 residues. Per germline, CDR1 SNHLY and CDR2 FYNNEI. Written as DNA, the CDR3 is TGTGCCAGCAGTGAAGAGGCTAGCATCCTCGATGAGCAGTTCTTC. It is translated as CASSEEASILDEQFF.

The CDR3 region has the DNA TGTGCCAGCAGTTACTCGAGTAGCGGGGCGACCTACGAGCAGTACTTC. It is translated as CASSYSSSGATYEQYF. The chain couples TRBV6-6 to TRBJ2-7, with 8 positions matching TRBD2. CDR3 length: 16 residues. J lost 2 bases, V lost 0 bases, and 6 bases had no gene match. Looked up from germline, CDR1 is MNHNY and CDR2 is SVGAGI (reference sequence).

The V and J genes are TRBV5-8 and TRBJ2-5; TRBD2 agrees at 15 bases. CDR1 and CDR2 from the germline V gene are SGHTS and YDEGEE. Losses at the gene ends were 4 bases for V and 3 bases for J; bases not matched to a gene: 4. This CDR3 has 16 amino acids. CDR3 sequence reads: CASSPGTSGGKETQYF. In DNA form, the CDR3 reads TGTGCCAGCAGCCCGGGGACTAGCGGGGGGAAAGAGACCCAGTACTTC.

The chain uses TRBV5-1 and TRBJ1-5, with D unresolved. CDR3 size: 13 residues. CDR1 SGHRS and CDR2 YFSETQ come from the germline V gene. The V end lost 4 bases, the J end lost 3 bases, and 8 bases lay between the germline ends. The CDR3 DNA sequence: TGCGCCAGCAGCCCCCTATCCAATCAGCCCCAGCATTTT. Amino acids: CASSPLSNQPQHF.

The V and J genes are TRBV10-1 and TRBJ1-1; 9 bases match TRBD1. The V and J ends lost 4 bases and 7 bases, in that order; junction bases with no gene match: 7. Germline CDR1 reads WNHNN; CDR2 reads SYGVQD (reference sequence). The CDR3 contains 14 residues. CDR3 nucleotides: TGCGCCAGCAGTGGGGACAGGGACACGCTTGAAGCTTTCTTT. This gives the protein CASSGDRDTLEAFF.

This chain uses TRBV4-2 with TRBJ2-7; 7 nucleotides align to TRBD1. The length of the CDR3 is 14 residues. After removal of 4 bases from V and 2 bases from J, the junction contained 5 bases not matched to a gene. From germline, CDR1 is LGHNA and CDR2 YNFKEQ. The CDR3, as DNA: TGTGCCAGCAGCCCCTGGGACAGCACCTACGAGCAGTACTTC. Translated, it gives CASSPWDSTYEQYF.

V gene TRBV6-1 combines with J gene TRBJ2-5, with D uncertain. Gene TRBJ2-7 matches the end of the DNA better, so the J call may be wrong. Germline CDR1 MNHNS, CDR2 SASEGT. The CDR3 is 13 residues long. The CDR3 region is CASTLTASYEQYF. The CDR3 DNA reads TGTGCCAGCACTCTCACCGCCTCCTACGAGCAGTACTTC.

The chain carries TRBV4-1 and TRBJ2-1; D may be TRBD2 (5 bases). There are 13 residues in the CDR3. Deletions cut 5 bases from V and 0 bases from J, with 5 bases between. Germline CDR1 MGHRA, CDR2 YSYEKL. CDR3 sequence (DNA): TGCGCCAGCAGCGGAGGCTCCTACAATGAGCAGTTCTTC. Its protein product is CASSGGSYNEQFF.

The chain uses TRBV7-5 and TRBJ1-5. TRBV7-5 is a pseudogene segment. This CDR3 spans 16 amino acids. The CDR3 protein is CARSLVAHPTSQPQHF. CDR3 bases: TGTGCCAGAAGCTTAGTGGCGCACCCAACTAGTCAGCCCCAGCATTTT.

The J gene is TRBJ2-3, the V gene TRBV7-3, with a weak D call TRBD2 (5 bases). Trimming removed 1 base at V and 3 bases at J, with 11 bases between. CDR1 is SGHTA and CDR2 is FQGTGA in the germline V gene. The CDR3 covers 15 residues. In DNA, the CDR3 is TGTGCCAGCAGCTTAATTGTTAGCGTTACAGATACGCAGTATTTT. Protein product: CASSLIVSVTDTQYF.